A selection of T cell receptor beta chains follows, all from one sample in a study of blood T cell repertoires in COVID-19. Clones were sequenced by immunoSEQ multiplex PCR, and TCRdb holds only the in-frame ones, with some missing. The sample shows about 49,000 clones, about 83% of them seen only once. The specimen sequenced was peripheral blood. The receptors stem from a man in his fifties with acute or convalescent COVID-19. Each CDR3 is given with its conserved first and last residue.

TRBJ1-3 | TRBV7-9 | CASSWSTGSGNTIYF
TRBJ2-1 | TRBV9 | CASSVGLAGVNEQFF
TRBJ1-4 | TRBV6-6 | CASSYRSNEKLFF
TRBJ2-7 | TRBV29-1 | CSVEDPGTSGRVAYEQYF
TRBJ2-7 | TRBV11-2 | CASSHGTGGYEQYF
TRBJ2-3 | TRBV5-1 | CASSAGGTDTQYF
TRBJ2-2 | TRBV6-5 | CATWRGRASGELFF
TRBJ1-4 | TRBV28 | CASSLYLGGVINEKLFF
TRBJ2-3 | TRBV13 | CASSFRLAGADTQYF
TRBJ2-7 | TRBV2 | CASSEPWTGTYEQYF
TRBJ1-4 | TRBV28 | CASSLEGHSNEKLFF
TRBJ2-7 | TRBV3-1/TRBV3-2 | CASSQRAATNEQYF
TRBJ1-3 | TRBV7-2 | CASSPSGTGGLSGNTIYF
TRBJ2-1 | TRBV5-1 | CASSPAGRGGMNEQFF
TRBJ2-5 | TRBV6-5 | CASSIKRGRGETQYF
TRBJ2-1 | TRBV18 | CASSPESSHNEQFF
TRBJ2-2 | TRBV28 | CASSPRDGGANTGELFF
TRBJ1-5 | TRBV4-3 | CASSQDSYQPQHF
TRBJ1-3 | TRBV5-1 | CASSPLPISSGNTIYF
TRBJ2-2 | TRBV10-2 | CASSWNTGELFF
TRBJ1-2 | TRBV27 | CASSLGTGVGYTF
TRBJ1-3 | TRBV28 | CASSLLTRGSGNTIYF